This T cell receptor beta chain was observed in a study of vaccination and CD4 T cells after COVID-19. Study-wide context: Six males and four females, two Hispanic, made up the convalescents.

As to this clonotype: Its matching antigen is unknown.

This sample's treatment: approximately nine-day PBMC culture with coronavirus spike peptide pools or control peptides (ViraFEST assay). During the years 2011-2018, before the COVID-19 pandemic, the unexposed donor's CD4+ T cells were collected. The CDR3 is made up of 15 amino acids. Trimming cost V 2 bases and J 0 bases, with 12 bases left between them. CDR1 DFQATT and CDR2 SNEGSKA come from the germline V gene (reference sequence). Scientists ran DNA taken from cultured CD4+ T cells through the Oncomine TCR Beta short-read assay for sequencing. After culture, CD4+ T cells served as the source for genomic DNA extraction. MiXCR, applied by TCRdb to the PCR reads, yields one record per CDR3 protein. The sample has under 9,500 distinct CDR3 sequences, over 35% seen once; the top ten hold roughly 19%.

Sequenced: CD4+ T cells from blood, cultured in vitro. This sequence was found in a human donor in good health. The gene calls are TRBV20-1 and TRBJ2-3; D may be TRBD2 (5 bases). CDR3 sequence: CSARRTLPSTDTQYF. The CDR3 coding sequence is TGCAGTGCTAGAAGGACTCTACCTAGCACAGATACGCAGTATTTT.